These T cell receptor beta chains were read from a single sample in a study of human T cells and chemical hapten exposure. Each CDR3 protein gets one entry after TCRdb re-called the RACE reads with MiXCR. In the table there are 80,000 to 100,000 distinct CDR3 sequences, roughly 10% of which are singletons. Sequencing used whole blood, obtained in connection with sensitization to the hapten diphenylcyclopropenone (DPC). The receptor set was obtained from a woman aged 50 to 65 with alopecia areata. Some clones in this sample may be carry-over from other donors' samples. Each CDR3 is given with its conserved first and last residue. The D gene is left open where the match is weak. A clone size is listed for some rows: how often the clone was seen (once, few, many), or a class if it is expanded.

v_call	d_call	clone_size	j_call	cdr3_aa	cdr3_nt
TRBV20-1	TRBD1	NA	TRBJ1-2	CSARVQGNYGYTF	TGCAGTGCTAGAGTACAGGGGAACTATGGCTACACCTTC
TRBV20-1	NA	NA	TRBJ2-3	CSARAVPSTDTQYF	TGCAGTGCTAGAGCGGTCCCGAGCACAGATACGCAGTATTTT
TRBV5-1	TRBD2	many	TRBJ2-3	CASSPSGSSVDTQYF	TGCGCCAGCAGTCCTAGCGGGAGCTCGGTAGATACGCAGTATTTT
TRBV30	NA	NA	TRBJ1-2	CAWSVSIYGYTF	TGTGCCTGGAGTGTGTCTATCTATGGCTACACCTTC
TRBV27	NA	NA	TRBJ2-7	CASSLGPTVSYEQYF	TGTGCCAGCAGTTTAGGACCGACGGTTTCCTACGAGCAGTACTTC
TRBV9	NA	many	TRBJ2-1	CASSVVPLGNEQFF	TGTGCCAGCAGCGTAGTTCCACTGGGGAATGAGCAGTTCTTC
TRBV12-3/TRBV12-4	NA	few	TRBJ1-3	CASSLAGNGNTIYF	TGTGCCAGCAGTTTGGCAGGGAATGGAAACACCATATATTTT
TRBV27	NA	many	TRBJ2-7	CASGYTSYEQYF	TGTGCCAGCGGGTACACCTCCTACGAGCAGTACTTC
TRBV18	NA	once	TRBJ2-6	CASSPLNSQSGANVLTF	TGTGCCAGCTCACCTCTTAACAGCCAATCTGGGGCCAACGTCCTGACTTTC
TRBV6-2/TRBV6-3	NA	many	TRBJ1-5	CASSTGNSNQPQHF	TGTGCCAGCAGCACAGGGAATAGCAATCAGCCCCAGCATTTT
TRBV10-2	NA	many	TRBJ1-2	CASSETVNYGYTF	TGCGCCAGCAGCGAGACAGTAAACTATGGCTACACCTTC
TRBV18	TRBD2	few	TRBJ2-1	CASSPRGLDDEQFF	TGTGCCAGCTCACCGCGTGGACTAGACGATGAGCAGTTCTTC
TRBV6-6	TRBD2	many	TRBJ2-1	CASSYEWLAGKDEQFF	TGTGCCAGCAGTTACGAATGGCTAGCGGGAAAGGATGAGCAGTTCTTC
TRBV7-9	TRBD2	NA	TRBJ2-7	CASSTRTSRMPYEQYF	TGTGCCAGCAGCACCAGGACTAGCAGAATGCCCTACGAGCAGTACTTC
TRBV2	TRBD1	few	TRBJ1-5	CASRTDRDRSNQPQHF	TGTGCCAGCAGGACCGACAGGGATCGCAGCAATCAGCCCCAGCATTTT
TRBV27	TRBD1	once	TRBJ2-1	CASSWGTVYNEQFF	TGTGCCAGCAGTTGGGGGACAGTTTACAATGAGCAGTTCTTC
TRBV24-1	NA	NA	TRBJ2-7	CATSDPYYEQYF	TGTGCCACCAGTGATCCTTATTACGAGCAGTACTTC
TRBV7-9	NA	NA	TRBJ2-7	CASSLPGEYEQYF	TGTGCCAGCAGCTTACCGGGCGAATACGAGCAGTACTTC
TRBV11-3	NA	few	TRBJ2-3	CASSLGNRRADTQYF	TGTGCCAGCAGCTTGGGTAACAGGAGGGCAGATACGCAGTATTTT
TRBV11-1	TRBD1	many	TRBJ2-1	CASSLDRVGNEQFF	TGTGCCAGCAGCCTAGACAGGGTGGGCAATGAGCAGTTCTTC
TRBV20-1	NA	many	TRBJ2-1	CSARRQRDYNEQFF	TGCAGTGCTAGACGACAGAGAGATTACAATGAGCAGTTCTTC
TRBV6-5	NA	NA	TRBJ1-4	CASSLRAGNEKLFF	TGTGCCAGCAGTCTCCGGGCGGGGAATGAAAAACTGTTTTTT
TRBV5-1	NA	many	TRBJ2-3	CASSVGLFGDTQYF	TGCGCCAGCAGCGTGGGACTCTTCGGAGATACGCAGTATTTT
TRBV29-1	TRBD1	few	TRBJ2-3	CSAAPTGGSDTQYF	TGCAGCGCCGCCCCGACAGGGGGCTCAGATACGCAGTATTTT
TRBV12-3/TRBV12-4	NA	few	TRBJ1-2	CASSLGTGIANYGYTF	TGTGCCAGCAGTTTAGGTACAGGGATAGCTAACTATGGCTACACCTTC